This TCR beta chain was recorded in a study of blood T cell repertoires in COVID-19. Sequencing used immunoSEQ multiplex PCR; TCRdb keeps in-frame clones, though not all of them. The sample contains around 200,000 clones, about 83% of which appear only once. Germline V gene sequence: CDR1 LNHNV, CDR2 YYDKDF (reference sequence). V lost 2 bases, J lost 5 bases, and 9 bases lay in between. The CDR3 is made up of 13 amino acids. This sequence originates from a man between 50 and 59 years old with active or convalescent COVID-19. Sequences were obtained from peripheral blood. The chain uses TRBV15 and TRBJ2-5; D is undetermined. CDR3 sequence: CATSRQRRETQYF. CDR3 bases: TGTGCCACCAGCAGACAGCGCCGGGAGACCCAGTACTTC.